The TCR beta chain described here comes from a study of TIL therapy for anti-PD-1-resistant metastatic lung cancer. Time point given: pre-treatment sample, taken before nivolumab and TIL therapy. Most excised metastases sampled were pleural nodules or supraclavicular lymph nodes. Sequencing used immunoSEQ v3. TCRdb's copy holds only in-frame clones and misses some; the assay was immunoSEQ multiplex PCR. The table lists some 90,000 clones, around three fifths of them singletons, with approximately 10% in the top ten. The TCR comes from a person between 25 and 80 years old with non-small cell lung cancer. The specimen comprised tumor tissue, sampled at baseline.

In nucleotides, the CDR3 is TGCAGCGTTGTTTTCCCGGCTATGTCCTCCTACGAGCAGTACTTC. Amino acid sequence: CSVVFPAMSSYEQYF. The chain joins TRBV29-1 to TRBJ2-7; D is uncertain. CDR3 length equals 15 residues. V dropped 4 bases and J dropped 0 bases, with 16 bases sitting between them. The germline CDR1 and CDR2 sequences are SQVTM and ANQGSEA.